This entry lists 15 T cell receptor beta chains sequenced from one sample in a study of CXCR3-negative and CXCR3-positive naive CD8 T cells. The TRB cDNA libraries were prepared by 5' RACE with UMI labels. With the 5' RACE reads reprocessed, TCRdb shows one record per CDR3 protein and no DNA. The sample has tens of thousands of distinct CDR3 sequences. Input material: naive CXCR3- CD8+ T cells from blood. This sample's subset: CD45RO-CCR7+CD27+CD95- naive CD8+ T cells lacking CXCR3 (TNR3-). Every receptor here comes from a human donor in good health. Some clones in this sample may be carry-over from other donors' samples.

The V call is TRBV5-5, the J call TRBJ2-3. This CDR3 is 15 amino acids long. From germline, CDR1 is SGHKS and CDR2 YYEKEE (reference sequence). The CDR3: CASSLPATLTDTQYF.

The chain joins TRBV7-9 to TRBJ1-4; TCRdb gives TRBD1 as the D gene, but with no DNA this cannot be confirmed. CDR1 SEHNR and CDR2 FQNEAQ come from the germline V gene (reference sequence). The CDR3 sequence is 16 residues long. The CDR3 loop is CASSEQPEGTNEKLFF.

The rearrangement joins TRBV5-6 to TRBJ2-2. From germline, CDR1 is SGHDT and CDR2 YYEEEE. The CDR3 totals 14 residues. The CDR3: CASSPTILGGELFF. Supplemented by reference TRBV5-6 and TRBJ2-2, the full variable domain reads DAGVTQSPTHLIKTRGQQVTLRCSPKSGHDTVSWYQQALGQGPQFIFQYYEEEERQRGNFPDRFSGHQFPNYSSELNVNALLLGDSALYLCASSPTILGGELFFGEGSRLTVL.

The genes are TRBV7-9 and TRBJ2-7; TCRdb outputs TRBD2, but without DNA this stays unchecked. The CDR3 contains 15 residues. CDR1 is SEHNR, CDR2 FQNEAQ, per germline (reference sequence). This CDR3 is CASSFERREKDEQYF.

The chain employs TRBV5-1 and TRBJ2-1. Germline CDR1 and CDR2: SGHRS and YFSETQ. The CDR3 has 14 amino acids. The CDR3 is CASSLASRSNEQFF.

The genes are TRBV6-4 and TRBJ2-1; with no DNA, the TCRdb D assignment of TRBD2 cannot be verified. The V gene's germline CDR1 is MRHNA and CDR2 SNTAGT. The CDR3 loop spans 15 amino acids. The chain's CDR3 is CASSDGTSGGNEQFF.

V is TRBV28 and J is TRBJ2-3; the D call of TRBD2 rests on TCRdb alone, since no DNA is present to check it. Germline values: CDR1 MDHEN, CDR2 SYDVKM. The CDR3 sequence is 16 residues long. The CDR3 sequence is CASSLQLAVMTDTQYF.

V usage is TRBV29-1 and J usage is TRBJ1-1; without DNA, the TCRdb call of TRBD1 cannot be checked. The CDR3 has 11 residues. Germline CDR1 SQVTM, CDR2 ANQGSEA. The CDR3 reads CSVPEGVYAFF.

V is TRBV20-1 and J is TRBJ2-1; TCRdb selects TRBD2, and the lack of DNA leaves this call unchecked. The CDR3 totals 16 residues. Germline lookup yields CDR1 DFQATT and CDR2 SNEGSKA (reference sequence). CDR3 sequence reads: CSAPVTRRYGYNEQFF.

The rearrangement links TRBV9 to TRBJ1-5; TCRdb's D call, TRBD1, is unchecked because there is no DNA. Germline lookup yields CDR1 SGDLS and CDR2 YYNGEE. The CDR3 totals 19 residues. CDR3 protein: CASLIRQGPDPYSNQPQHF.

This sequence joins TRBV19 and TRBJ2-7; the TCRdb call, TRBD1, lacks DNA for checking. The CDR3 is made up of 13 amino acids. The germline gives CDR1 LNHDA, CDR2 SQIVND (reference sequence). The CDR3 reads CASSTGGSYEQYF. Combining the CDR3 with reference TRBV19 and TRBJ2-7 gives the whole variable domain DGGITQSPKYLFRKEGQNVTLSCEQNLNHDAMYWYRQDPGQGLRLIYYSQIVNDFQKGDIAEGYSVSREKKESFPLTVTSAQKNPTAFYLCASSTGGSYEQYFGPGTRLTVT.

The chain couples TRBV7-9 to TRBJ2-7; the TCRdb D gene call, TRBD2, has no DNA to confirm it. The CDR3 spans 14 residues. Germline loops: CDR1 SEHNR, CDR2 FQNEAQ (reference sequence). The CDR3 here is CASSPPRGSYEQYF.

The V call is TRBV29-1, the J call TRBJ2-1. The CDR3 consists of 13 residues. Germline CDR1 is SQVTM and CDR2 is ANQGSEA. CDR3 sequence reads: CSVEDQNSAEQFF.

The chain employs TRBV4-1 and TRBJ2-7; TCRdb proposes TRBD1, but this gene call is untestable without DNA. Germline V gene sequence: CDR1 MGHRA, CDR2 YSYEKL. The CDR3 consists of 15 residues. This chain's CDR3 is CASSPLGQGKYEQYF.

The chain uses TRBV7-9 and TRBJ1-2; TCRdb gives TRBD1 as the D gene, but with no DNA this cannot be confirmed. The germline V gene encodes CDR1 SEHNR and CDR2 FQNEAQ (reference sequence). The CDR3 covers 15 residues. CDR3: CASSLTGTGMESYTF.